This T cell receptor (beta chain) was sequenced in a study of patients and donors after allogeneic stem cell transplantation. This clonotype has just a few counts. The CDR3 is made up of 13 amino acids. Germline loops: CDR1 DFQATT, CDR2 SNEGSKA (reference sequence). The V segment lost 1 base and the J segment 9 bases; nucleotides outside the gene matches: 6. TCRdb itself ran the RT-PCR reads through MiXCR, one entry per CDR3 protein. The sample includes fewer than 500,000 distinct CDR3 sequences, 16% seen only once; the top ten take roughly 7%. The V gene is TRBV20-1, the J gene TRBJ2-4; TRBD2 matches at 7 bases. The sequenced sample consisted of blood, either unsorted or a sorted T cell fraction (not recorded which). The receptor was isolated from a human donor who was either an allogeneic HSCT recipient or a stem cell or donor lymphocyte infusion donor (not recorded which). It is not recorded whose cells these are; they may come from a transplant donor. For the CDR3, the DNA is TGCAGTGCTAGAGGGGGATGGGGGGGCATTCAGTACTTC. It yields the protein CSARGGWGGIQYF.